These 17 T cell receptor beta chains were all obtained from the same sample, sequenced in a study of blood T cell repertoires in COVID-19. Repertoires were generated with immunoSEQ multiplex PCR, while TCRdb's copy carries only in-frame clones and drops some. The table lists 90,000 to 120,000 clones, approximately 90% of them singletons, with 1% to 1.5% in the top ten. Sequences were obtained from peripheral blood. These receptors were collected from a woman aged 25 to 39 with acute or convalescent COVID-19.

The V call is TRBV28, the J call TRBJ1-2; tentatively, D is TRBD1 (6 bases). The ends were cut back, 5 bases at V and 8 bases at J, with 18 bases in the middle. The CDR3 totals 14 residues. Looked up from germline, CDR1 is MDHEN and CDR2 is SYDVKM. Written as DNA, the CDR3 is TGTGCCAGCAGTCCGTACCGGGACATCGGGGGCTACACCTTC. Its translation: CASSPYRDIGGYTF.

J is TRBJ1-4 and V is TRBV18, with TRBD1 as a possible D gene (5 bases). Between the trimmed V and J ends, which lost 2 bases and 7 bases, there was a span of 14 bases. The CDR3 length is 15 residues. Germline V gene lookup returns CDR1 KGHSH and CDR2 LQKENI. Written as DNA, the CDR3 is TGTGCCAGCTCACCATCCGGGGGAATTGGTGAAAAACTGTTTTTT. Its protein product is CASSPSGGIGEKLFF.

V usage is TRBV28 and J usage is TRBJ1-5; D possibly corresponds to TRBD1 (5 bases). Trimming removed 5 bases from V and 0 bases from J, with 20 bases in between. In germline, CDR1 is MDHEN, CDR2 SYDVKM. The CDR3 has 18 residues. For the CDR3, the DNA is TGTGCCAGCAGTATGGGGAGGGTGGGGGGTTATAGCAATCAGCCCCAGCATTTT. It specifies CASSMGRVGGYSNQPQHF.

This chain connects TRBV5-4 to TRBJ1-2; 11 bases fit TRBD1. Germline trimming cut 4 bases from V and 4 bases from J; bases unmatched to any gene: 9. Germline V gene lookup returns CDR1 SGHNT and CDR2 YYREEE (reference sequence). CDR3 length equals 16 residues. The CDR3 loop is CASSPGTGGFSYGYTF. In nucleotides, the CDR3 is TGTGCCAGCAGCCCCGGGACAGGGGGTTTTAGCTATGGCTACACCTTC. Complete variable domain (other parts from reference TRBV5-4 and TRBJ1-2): ETGVTQSPTHLIKTRGQQVTLRCSSQSGHNTVSWYQQALGQGPQFIFQYYREEENGRGNFPPRFSGLQFPNYSSELNVNALELDDSALYLCASSPGTGGFSYGYTFGSGTRLTVV.

The genes are TRBV12-5 and TRBJ1-1; D unclear. In germline, CDR1 is LGHNT, CDR2 FRNRAP. This CDR3 comprises 15 residues. Trimming cost V 2 bases and J 6 bases, with 16 bases left between them. CDR3 loop: CASGLYRAGWPEAFF. The CDR3 DNA sequence: TGTGCTAGTGGTTTGTACAGAGCGGGGTGGCCTGAAGCTTTCTTT.

CDR3 sequence (DNA): TGTGCCAGCAGTTACTCGAGAGGTGTGAGGACCTTC. This gives the protein CASSYSRGVRTF. The chain recombines TRBV6-6 with TRBJ1-2; D is unresolved. Germline lookup yields CDR1 MNHNY and CDR2 SVGAGI (reference sequence). The CDR3 totals 12 residues. The V and J ends lost 0 bases and 14 bases respectively, with 13 bases between them.

This clone was seen a single time. V gene TRBV28 combines with J gene TRBJ2-2; a weak D match, TRBD1 (6 bases). Trimming removed 7 bases at V and 4 bases at J, with 16 bases between. CDR3 size: 15 residues. CDR1 and CDR2 from the germline V gene are MDHEN and SYDVKM. The DNA for the CDR3 is TGTGCCAGCATAGGGGGAGCGGAGACCACCGGGGAGCTGTTTTTT. Translated, it gives CASIGGAETTGELFF.

The chain has TRBV5-1 and TRBJ1-6; no definite D call. Trimming removed 0 bases from V and 7 bases from J, with 17 bases in between. Germline assignment: CDR1 SGHRS and CDR2 YFSETQ. The CDR3 covers 17 residues. CDR3 region: CASSLDPLQVPNSPLHF. Here the CDR3 DNA reads TGCGCCAGCAGCTTGGATCCCCTCCAGGTACCCAATTCACCCCTCCACTTT.

The chain couples TRBV24-1 to TRBJ2-7, with a weak D call TRBD1 (6 bases). CDR1 and CDR2 from the germline V gene are KGHDR and SFDVKD. The germline V and J ends were trimmed by 6 bases and 0 bases, with 17 bases remaining between them. The CDR3 consists of 16 residues. The CDR3 sequence: CATSTAGVSGSYEQYF. The DNA for the CDR3 is TGTGCCACCAGTACTGCAGGGGTCAGCGGCTCCTACGAGCAGTACTTC.

The chain carries TRBV6-8 and TRBJ2-1, with 15 bases lining up with TRBD2. Looked up from germline, CDR1 is MNHGY and CDR2 is SAAAGT. This CDR3 has 18 residues. With V trimmed by 2 bases and J by 7 bases, 9 bases remained unmatched. The CDR3 sequence: CASSYEGLAGGSRNEQFF. The CDR3 coding sequence is TGTGCCAGCAGTTACGAGGGACTAGCGGGAGGATCGAGGAATGAGCAGTTCTTC.

The chain joins TRBV11-3 to TRBJ2-1, with D perhaps TRBD2 (7 bases). The CDR3 sequence is 14 residues long. V was shortened by 0 bases and J by 13 bases, with 16 bases between the two germline ends. CDR1 and CDR2 from the germline V gene are SGHNT and YENEEA. The CDR3 protein is CASSLDRTRGNQFF. The CDR3 DNA follows: TGTGCCAGCAGCTTAGATAGGACTAGGGGGAATCAGTTCTTC.

The chain recombines TRBV3-1 (or the pseudogene TRBV3-2) with TRBJ2-2, with 12 nucleotides matching TRBD2. The CDR3 covers 15 residues. J was trimmed by 7 bases and V by 4 bases; bases with no gene match: 4. The germline V gene has CDR1 LGHDT and CDR2 YNNKEL (reference sequence). For the CDR3, the DNA is TGTGCCAGCAGCCCCAGACTAGCGGGAGTCGGGGAGCTGTTTTTT. Translated: CASSPRLAGVGELFF.

This sequence joins TRBV2 and TRBJ2-5; 14 bases fit TRBD2. With V trimmed by 1 base and J by 7 bases, 8 bases remained unmatched. This CDR3 has 17 residues. Looked up from germline, CDR1 is SNHLY and CDR2 is FYNNEI. CDR3 in amino acids: CASSEERTSGRFGTQYF. The CDR3 DNA follows: TGTGCCAGCAGTGAAGAGAGGACTAGCGGGAGGTTTGGGACCCAGTACTTC.

The CDR3 protein is CASRPDWDEQFF. The CDR3 DNA follows: TGTGCCAGCAGACCCGACTGGGATGAGCAGTTCTTC. The genes are TRBV2 and TRBJ2-1; D is unclear. With 6 bases removed from V and 8 bases from J, the gap between germline ends came to 11 bases. The CDR3 is made up of 12 amino acids. Germline CDR1 is SNHLY and CDR2 is FYNNEI. Drawing the rest from reference TRBV2 and TRBJ2-1, the complete variable domain is EPEVTQTPSHQVTQMGQEVILRCVPISNHLYFYWYRQILGQKVEFLVSFYNNEISEKSEIFDDQFSVERPDGSNFTLKIRSTKLEDSAMYFCASRPDWDEQFFGPGTRLTVL.

This clone has only one observation. The DNA of the CDR3 is TGCGCCAGCAGCTTGGGAGGGTACGCTTTCTTT. Translation gives CASSLGGYAFF. The chain employs TRBV5-1 and TRBJ1-1; D not resolved. In germline, CDR1 is SGHRS, CDR2 YFSETQ. The CDR3 runs 11 residues. V was clipped by 0 bases and J by 11 bases, with 8 bases between them.

The rearrangement uses TRBV5-1 and TRBJ2-3; 10 bases map to TRBD1. Germline CDR1 and CDR2: SGHRS and YFSETQ. V was pared by 4 bases and J by 2 bases, with 7 bases of the junction left unmatched. The length of the CDR3 is 16 residues. CDR3 in DNA: TGCGCCAGCAGCCTAAGCGGGACAGGGGACACAGATACGCAGTATTTT. Translated, it gives CASSLSGTGDTDTQYF.

This clone showed up just a few times. This sequence joins TRBV10-3 and TRBJ2-7; 7 bases map to TRBD1. The CDR3 sequence is 14 residues long. Trimming removed 6 bases from V and 5 bases from J; junction bases left unmatched: 10. CDR1 is ENHRY, CDR2 SYGVKD, per germline. The CDR3 sequence is CAIRGTAVRDEQYF. In DNA, the CDR3 is TGTGCCATCAGAGGGACAGCCGTTCGTGACGAGCAGTACTTC.